These 21 T cell receptor beta chains share one sample of origin, sequenced in a study of cytomegalovirus exposure and HLA in healthy donors. The PCR made use of 60 Vbeta and 13 Jbeta primers. Sequencing used immunoSEQ multiplex PCR; TCRdb keeps in-frame clones, though not all of them. The sample has about 98,000 clones, 83% seen once. Sequenced input: PBMCs. These receptors were collected from a man aged 35 to 55 in good health and CMV-seronegative.

V is TRBV28 and J is TRBJ1-2; D not certain. The V and J ends lost 3 bases and 8 bases respectively, with 10 bases between them. The CDR3 is 12 residues long. From germline, CDR1 is MDHEN and CDR2 SYDVKM. CDR3 in amino acids: CASSFNSLGYTF. The DNA for the CDR3 is TGTGCCAGCAGTTTCAACTCCCTGGGCTACACCTTC.

This rearrangement joins TRBV10-3 to TRBJ2-3; TRBD2 matches at 11 bases. CDR1 is ENHRY, CDR2 SYGVKD, per germline. Trimming took 0 bases from V and 2 from J; bases not matched to a gene: 7. The CDR3 sequence is 18 residues long. DNA of the CDR3: TGTGCCATCAGTGAGTCGATGGCGACTAGCGGGGTCACAGATACGCAGTATTTT. Its translation: CAISESMATSGVTDTQYF.

This sequence joins TRBV2 and TRBJ2-3, with D possibly being TRBD1 (5 bases). CDR3 size: 14 residues. Trimming took off 7 bases at V and 2 bases at J, with 13 bases between the two ends. Germline assignment: CDR1 SNHLY and CDR2 FYNNEI. The CDR3 loop reads CASKQDGATDTQYF. In DNA form, the CDR3 reads TGTGCCAGCAAACAGGATGGGGCCACAGATACGCAGTATTTT.

This sequence joins TRBV30 and TRBJ2-1; D is ambiguous. V lost 4 bases, J lost 8 bases, and 12 bases lay in between. The CDR3 covers 12 residues. Per the germline V gene, CDR1 is GTSNPN and CDR2 is SVGIG (reference sequence). The CDR3 spells CAWTKRKYEQFF. For the CDR3, the DNA is TGTGCCTGGACGAAGAGGAAATATGAGCAGTTCTTC.

The rearrangement links TRBV9 to TRBJ2-3; 13 nucleotides align to TRBD2. Germline assignment: CDR1 SGDLS and CDR2 YYNGEE. V lost 3 bases and J lost 3; bases outside the gene matches: 4. This CDR3 is built from 16 residues. The CDR3 loop is CASSEPGLAGTDTQYF. The CDR3 bases are TGTGCCAGCAGCGAACCGGGACTAGCGGGGACAGATACGCAGTATTTT.

The chain recombines TRBV18 with TRBJ1-4; 11 bases align to TRBD1. CDR1 KGHSH and CDR2 LQKENI come from the germline V gene. The CDR3 is 14 residues long. The trim removed 2 bases at V and 10 bases at J, leaving 3 bases unmatched. The CDR3 bases are TGTGCCAGCTCACCAAGGACAGGGGGCCGAAAACTGTTTTTT. Its protein is CASSPRTGGRKLFF.

This chain joins TRBV5-4 and TRBJ1-2, with 7 bases aligning to TRBD1. The CDR3 totals 16 residues. Trimming removed 2 bases from V and 7 bases from J; junction bases left unmatched: 14. The germline V gene encodes CDR1 SGHNT and CDR2 YYREEE (reference sequence). DNA for the CDR3: TGTGCCAGCAGCTTAGGACAGGCCCGGATAGACTCTGGCTACACCTTC. It codes for CASSLGQARIDSGYTF.

The V gene is TRBV7-9, the J gene TRBJ1-1; TRBD1 matches at 8 bases. The ends lost 5 bases at V and 6 bases at J; junction bases unmatched: 8. The CDR3 is made up of 14 amino acids. Per germline, CDR1 SEHNR and CDR2 FQNEAQ (reference sequence). CDR3 amino acids: CASSVGQAHSEAFF. CDR3 in DNA: TGTGCCAGCAGCGTGGGACAGGCCCACTCTGAAGCTTTCTTT.

The genes are TRBV5-1 and TRBJ2-7; 14 bases are shared with TRBD2. This CDR3 region has 15 residues. Trimming took 3 bases from V and 5 from J; bases not matched to a gene: 4. The germline V gene encodes CDR1 SGHRS and CDR2 YFSETQ. CDR3 sequence reads: CASSSGLAGGNEQYF. The CDR3 DNA sequence: TGCGCCAGCAGCTCCGGACTAGCGGGGGGAAACGAGCAGTACTTC.

J is TRBJ1-1 and V is TRBV11-3, with D perhaps TRBD1 (6 bases). The CDR3 sequence is 13 residues long. In germline, CDR1 is SGHNT, CDR2 YENEEA. Trimming removed 0 bases from V and 8 bases from J, with 10 bases in between. The CDR3 sequence: CASSLEGGTEAFF. For the CDR3, the DNA is TGTGCCAGCAGCTTAGAGGGGGGGACAGAAGCTTTCTTT.

Here the CDR3 DNA reads TGTGCCATCAGTGACACCACGCAGGGGGGCCGAGATACGCAGTATTTT. This encodes CAISDTTQGGRDTQYF. The rearrangement links TRBV10-3 to TRBJ2-3; a weak D match, TRBD1 (7 bases). Between the trimmed V and J ends, which lost 3 bases and 5 bases, there was a span of 18 bases. Germline CDR1 is ENHRY and CDR2 is SYGVKD. The CDR3 consists of 16 residues.

J is TRBJ1-2 and V is TRBV21-1. TRBV21-1 is shown as a pseudogene. The CDR3 is 14 residues long. Here the CDR3 DNA reads TGTGCCAGCAGCAAAGGTTTTGGTAGCTATGGCTACACCTTC. Its translation is CASSKGFGSYGYTF.

The CDR3 DNA is TGCGCCAGCAGCTTCGGGACTTACAATGAGCAGTTCTTC. It translates to CASSFGTYNEQFF. The V gene is TRBV5-1, the J gene TRBJ2-1, with D possibly being TRBD2 (6 bases). The germline V gene has CDR1 SGHRS and CDR2 YFSETQ. This CDR3 has 13 residues. Trimming shortened V by 2 bases and J by 4 bases, and 7 bases separated the two germline ends.

The chain uses TRBV5-4 and TRBJ1-1; a weak D match, TRBD1 (5 bases). The germline gives CDR1 SGHNT, CDR2 YYREEE (reference sequence). The CDR3 runs to 16 residues. Trimming shortened V by 4 bases and J by 0 bases, and 16 bases separated the two germline ends. For the CDR3, the DNA is TGTGCCAGCAGCACACGCGACAGACGATTGAACACTGAAGCTTTCTTT. Translating it yields CASSTRDRRLNTEAFF.

This chain links TRBV7-9 with TRBJ2-1; possibly TRBD2 for D (6 bases). Between the trimmed V and J ends, which lost 0 bases and 8 bases, there was a span of 14 bases. Germline CDR1 reads SEHNR; CDR2 reads FQNEAQ (reference sequence). The CDR3 is 15 amino acids. The CDR3 reads CASSLAETSVDEQFF. The CDR3 nucleotides are TGTGCCAGCAGCTTAGCGGAGACTAGTGTCGATGAGCAGTTCTTC.

The V and J genes are TRBV18 and TRBJ1-1; tentative D call: TRBD1 (6 bases). This CDR3 is 13 amino acids long. V was pared by 3 bases and J by 3 bases, with 8 bases between. The germline CDR1 and CDR2 sequences are KGHSH and LQKENI. The CDR3 DNA reads TGTGCCAGCTCACCTGGACAGTACACTGAAGCTTTCTTT. Its translation is CASSPGQYTEAFF.

The chain joins TRBV6-4 to TRBJ2-5; TRBD2 matches at 7 bases. Germline loops: CDR1 MRHNA, CDR2 SNTAGT. With 4 bases clipped from V and 5 bases from J, the junction kept 10 bases outside the gene matches. The CDR3 loop spans 15 amino acids. The CDR3 coding sequence is TGTGCCAGCAGTGTAGGTAGCGGGCTGTCGGAGACCCAGTACTTC. Protein product: CASSVGSGLSETQYF.

V is TRBV5-1 and J is TRBJ1-3; D is perhaps TRBD1 (6 bases). Trimming took 3 bases from V and 6 from J, leaving 19 bases between them. CDR1 is SGHRS, CDR2 YFSETQ, per germline. This CDR3 spans 16 amino acids. The CDR3 DNA reads as TGCGCCAGCAGCTCTCCACAGGGTAGGATTGAAAACACCATATATTTT. Protein sequence: CASSSPQGRIENTIYF.

The V and J genes are TRBV5-6 and TRBJ1-1, with 12 bases lining up with TRBD1. The trim removed 1 base at V and 11 bases at J, leaving 12 bases unmatched. This CDR3 has 16 amino acids. Germline V gene sequence: CDR1 SGHDT, CDR2 YYEEEE. CDR3 DNA: TGTGCCAGCAGCTTGTTAGTGGGACAGGGGGCGAAGGCTGCTTTCTTT. Protein product: CASSLLVGQGAKAAFF.

This chain uses TRBV7-9 with TRBJ2-6; perhaps TRBD2 as D (5 bases). There are 12 residues in the CDR3. Trimming cost V 4 bases and J 9 bases, with 7 bases left between them. Germline values: CDR1 SEHNR, CDR2 FQNEAQ (reference sequence). The CDR3 DNA is TGTGCCAGCAGCTGGGGAGACAACGTCCTGACTTTC. It specifies CASSWGDNVLTF.

V is TRBV5-1 and J is TRBJ1-2; TRBD1 agrees at 8 bases. This CDR3 comprises 13 residues. Germline CDR1 and CDR2: SGHRS and YFSETQ. V trimming: 4 bases; J trimming: 7 bases; junction bases outside the gene matches: 6. The CDR3 region is CASSPSDRVGYTF. DNA of the CDR3: TGCGCCAGCAGCCCTTCGGACAGGGTTGGCTACACCTTC.